This record covers a single T cell receptor (beta chain). CDR3 size: 17 residues. The V and J ends lost 3 bases and 7 bases, in that order; junction bases with no gene match: 17. Germline-derived CDR1 and CDR2 are LNHDA and SQIVND (reference sequence). Deep-level assay runs were performed. Every subset's genomic DNA went evenly onto several immunoSEQ plates. Method: immunoSEQ multiplex PCR; TCRdb's copy keeps in-frame clones and lacks some. The sample contains 300,000 to 400,000 clones, about 70% of which appear only once. The entry originates in a study of shared clonotypes between healthy human individuals. The wider study: Researchers drew samples from a couple of women and a few men aged 18 to 49.

Donors, without exception, were Caucasian adults residing in Nashville, Tennessee. What was sequenced was memory CD4+ T cells sorted from blood. Subset specified: CD45RA-negative fraction. This TCR derives from a man aged 25-45 years in good health. The chain couples TRBV19 to TRBJ1-2; 7 bases align to TRBD1. CDR3 region: CASSIFRTGSFSSGYTF. In DNA, the CDR3 is TGTGCCAGTAGTATTTTCAGGACAGGATCTTTTTCGAGTGGCTACACCTTC.